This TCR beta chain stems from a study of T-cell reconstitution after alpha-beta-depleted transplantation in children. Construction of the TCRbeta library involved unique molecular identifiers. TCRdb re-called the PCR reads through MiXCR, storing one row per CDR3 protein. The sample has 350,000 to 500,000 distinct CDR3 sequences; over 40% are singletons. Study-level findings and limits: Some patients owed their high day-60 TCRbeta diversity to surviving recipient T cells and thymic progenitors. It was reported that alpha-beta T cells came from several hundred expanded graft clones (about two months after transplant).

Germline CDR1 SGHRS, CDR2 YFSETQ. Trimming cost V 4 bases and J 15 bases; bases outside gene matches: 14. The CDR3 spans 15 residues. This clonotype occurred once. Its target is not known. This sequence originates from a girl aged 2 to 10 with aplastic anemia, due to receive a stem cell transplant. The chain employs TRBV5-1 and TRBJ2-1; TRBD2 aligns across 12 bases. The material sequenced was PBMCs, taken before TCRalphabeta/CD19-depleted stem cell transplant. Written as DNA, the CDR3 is TGCGCCAGCAGCAACCGACTAGCGGGGGAGCATTTGCGGTTCTTC. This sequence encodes CASSNRLAGEHLRFF.